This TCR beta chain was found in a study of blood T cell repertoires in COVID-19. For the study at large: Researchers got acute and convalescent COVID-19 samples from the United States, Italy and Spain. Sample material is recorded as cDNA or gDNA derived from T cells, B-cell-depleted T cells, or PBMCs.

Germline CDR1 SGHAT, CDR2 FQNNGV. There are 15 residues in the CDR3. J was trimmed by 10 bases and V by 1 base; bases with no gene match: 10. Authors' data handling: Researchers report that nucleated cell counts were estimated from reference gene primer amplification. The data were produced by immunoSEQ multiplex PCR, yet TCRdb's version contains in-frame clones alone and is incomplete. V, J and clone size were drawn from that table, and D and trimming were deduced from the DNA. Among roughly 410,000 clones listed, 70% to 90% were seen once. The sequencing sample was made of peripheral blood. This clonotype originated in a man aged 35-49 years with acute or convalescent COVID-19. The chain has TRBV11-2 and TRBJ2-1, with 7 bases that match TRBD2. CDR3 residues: CASSLVRGVGGEQFF. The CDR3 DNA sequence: TGTGCCAGCAGCTTAGTTCGAGGGGTGGGAGGGGAGCAGTTCTTC.